A selection of T cell receptor beta chains follows, all from one sample in a study of T cell responses to AZD1222 COVID-19 vaccine. The method was immunoSEQ multiplex PCR; TCRdb's version includes in-frame clones alone and lacks a portion of them. The table shows around 130,000 clones, with around 90% occurring only once. Specimen: peripheral blood, collected 28 days after the second dose of the MenACWY control vaccine. The source is an adult who received the MenACWY meningococcal vaccine as a control. Each CDR3 is given with its conserved first and last residue. The D gene is left open where the match is weak. Only part of the rows carry a size: once, few, many, or a class if the clone is expanded.

size	V	J	D	CDR3	DNA
NA	TRBV28	TRBJ2-1	NA	CASSQVYNEQFF	TGTGCCAGCAGCCAGGTTTACAATGAGCAGTTCTTC
NA	TRBV10-2	TRBJ2-3	TRBD2	CASSDYGLAADTQYF	TGCGCCAGCAGTGACTACGGACTAGCCGCAGATACGCAGTATTTT
once	TRBV24-1	TRBJ2-7	NA	CATSDSTLYEQYF	TGTGCCACCAGTGATTCGACTCTTTACGAGCAGTACTTC
NA	TRBV7-2	TRBJ1-1	NA	CASSPPRRDTEAFF	TGTGCCAGCAGTCCCCCCAGGAGAGACACTGAAGCTTTCTTT
NA	TRBV18	TRBJ2-1	TRBD2	CASSRGTSGYNEQFF	TGTGCCAGCTCACGAGGGACTAGCGGTTACAATGAGCAGTTCTTC
NA	TRBV30	TRBJ1-2	NA	CAWNEGFGYGYTF	TGTGCCTGGAACGAGGGTTTCGGCTATGGCTACACCTTC
NA	TRBV18	TRBJ2-7	NA	CASSQQGTYEQYF	TGTGCCAGCTCACAACAGGGAACGTACGAGCAGTACTTC
NA	TRBV11-2	TRBJ1-3	NA	CASSRRFSGNTIYF	TGTGCCAGCAGCAGACGGTTCTCTGGAAACACCATATATTTT
once	TRBV28	TRBJ2-6	NA	CASSLPADSGANVLTF	TGTGCCAGCAGTTTACCGGCGGACTCTGGGGCCAACGTCCTGACTTTC
NA	TRBV16	TRBJ1-5	TRBD1	CASSQTQGAHQPQHF	TGTGCCAGCAGCCAAACTCAGGGGGCACATCAGCCCCAGCATTTT
NA	TRBV6-2/TRBV6-3	TRBJ2-2	NA	CASSYGGGYTGELFF	TGTGCCAGCAGTTACGGGGGAGGATACACCGGGGAGCTGTTTTTT
NA	TRBV28	TRBJ2-3	NA	CASSLLGSTQYF	TGTGCCAGCAGCTTATTAGGGTCTACGCAGTATTTT
NA	TRBV28	TRBJ1-1	NA	CAWSRVMNTEAFF	TGTGCTTGGTCTAGGGTCATGAACACTGAAGCTTTCTTT
NA	TRBV2	TRBJ1-2	NA	CASSVGHMAGEGYTF	TGTGCCAGCTCGGTGGGGCATATGGCAGGGGAAGGCTACACCTTC
few	TRBV19	TRBJ1-2	TRBD1	CASRGGQSYGYTF	TGTGCCAGTAGAGGGGGACAGTCCTATGGCTACACCTTC
NA	TRBV7-6	TRBJ1-1	NA	CASSPRRVGDTEAFF	TGTGCCAGCAGCCCCCGGCGGGTTGGGGACACTGAAGCTTTCTTT
NA	TRBV10-1	TRBJ2-1	NA	CASSESDWFNEQFF	TGCGCCAGCAGTGAGTCGGATTGGTTCAATGAGCAGTTCTTC
NA	TRBV27	TRBJ1-2	NA	CASRLQGVNDGYTF	TGTGCCAGCAGGCTACAGGGAGTTAATGATGGCTACACCTTC
NA	TRBV6-1	TRBJ2-1	TRBD2	CASSQAGERRNEQFF	TGTGCCAGCAGTCAAGCGGGGGAAAGAAGGAATGAGCAGTTCTTC
NA	TRBV7-3	TRBJ1-1	NA	CASSLSGDTEAFF	TGTGCCAGCAGCTTAAGCGGGGACACTGAAGCTTTCTTT
once	TRBV4-1	TRBJ2-5	TRBD2	CASSQRSGGQETQYF	TGCGCCAGCAGCCAACGGTCGGGGGGCCAAGAGACCCAGTACTTC
NA	TRBV19	TRBJ2-1	TRBD2	CASSRLAGYYNEQFF	TGTGCCAGTAGTAGACTAGCGGGATACTACAATGAGCAGTTCTTC
NA	TRBV6-1	TRBJ2-7	NA	CASSEDPQETFSYEQYF	TGTGCCAGCAGTGAAGACCCGCAGGAGACATTCTCCTACGAGCAGTACTTC
NA	TRBV7-3	TRBJ2-1	NA	CASSSDGDSIYEQFF	TGTGCCAGCAGTAGCGACGGGGACTCTATCTATGAGCAGTTCTTC
NA	TRBV6-5	TRBJ2-7	NA	CASSYSWRPGSYEQYF	TGTGCCAGCAGTTACTCATGGCGGCCGGGGTCCTACGAGCAGTACTTC
once	TRBV20-1	TRBJ1-1	NA	CSVQGNTEAFF	TGCAGTGTCCAGGGTAACACTGAAGCTTTCTTT
NA	TRBV27	TRBJ2-5	NA	CASSLSTLGTQYF	TGTGCCAGCAGTTTATCGACGTTAGGGACCCAGTACTTC
NA	TRBV6-5	TRBJ1-4	NA	CASSFGGGSNEKLFF	TGTGCCAGCAGTTTCGGGGGGGGATCTAATGAAAAACTGTTTTTT
NA	TRBV7-9	TRBJ1-4	NA	CASSPGATNEKLFF	TGTGCCAGCAGCCCGGGGGCAACTAATGAAAAACTGTTTTTT
NA	TRBV6-6	TRBJ2-3	NA	CASRPDGSTDTQYF	TGTGCCAGCAGACCAGACGGCAGCACAGATACGCAGTATTTT
once	TRBV5-1	TRBJ2-1	TRBD2	CASSLVAGAVNEQFF	TGCGCCAGCAGCTTGGTTGCGGGAGCGGTCAATGAGCAGTTCTTC
NA	TRBV7-3	TRBJ2-7	TRBD1	CASSLGGQGNEQYF	TGTGCCAGCAGCTTAGGGGGACAGGGAAACGAGCAGTACTTC
NA	TRBV27	TRBJ1-2	TRBD1	CASRTTGEGYTF	TGTGCCAGCAGAACGACAGGGGAGGGCTACACCTTC
NA	TRBV7-9	TRBJ2-1	TRBD2	CASSPTSGAYNEQFF	TGTGCCAGCAGCCCGACTAGCGGGGCCTACAATGAGCAGTTCTTC
NA	TRBV28	TRBJ2-3	TRBD2	CASSFRRGGADTQYF	TGTGCCAGCAGTTTTCGGCGGGGGGGGGCGGATACGCAGTATTTT
NA	TRBV19	TRBJ2-1	NA	CASSIGGYFNEQFF	TGTGCCAGTAGTATAGGTGGCTATTTCAATGAGCAGTTCTTC
NA	TRBV2	TRBJ2-2	TRBD2	CASSEARLADTGELFF	TGTGCCAGCAGTGAAGCGCGGCTAGCGGACACCGGGGAGCTGTTTTTT
NA	TRBV20-1	TRBJ1-6	NA	CSATYTSALHF	TGCAGTGCTACCTACACCTCAGCCCTCCACTTT
NA	TRBV28	TRBJ2-3	NA	CASSIPDTQYF	TGTGCCAGCAGTATCCCAGATACGCAGTATTTT
NA	TRBV12-3/TRBV12-4	TRBJ1-1	NA	CASRGLSNTEAFF	TGTGCCAGCAGGGGACTTTCGAACACTGAAGCTTTCTTT
NA	TRBV5-1	TRBJ2-2	NA	CASSSGQWANTGELFF	TGCGCCAGCAGCTCAGGACAGTGGGCGAACACCGGGGAGCTGTTTTTT
NA	TRBV2	TRBJ1-6	NA	CASTIGRYNSPLHF	TGTGCCAGCACCATTGGACGGTATAATTCACCCCTCCACTTT
NA	TRBV5-1	TRBJ1-4	NA	CASSKGNEKLFF	TGCGCCAGCAGTAAGGGGAATGAAAAACTGTTTTTT
NA	TRBV5-5	TRBJ1-1	NA	CASSNEGYGDTEAFF	TGTGCCAGCAGCAATGAGGGGTATGGGGACACTGAAGCTTTCTTT
NA	TRBV3-1/TRBV3-2	TRBJ1-1	TRBD1	CASSRDRGEAFF	TGTGCCAGCAGCCGGGACAGAGGTGAGGCTTTCTTT
NA	TRBV5-6	TRBJ2-5	TRBD2	CASSARGGPGTQYF	TGTGCCAGCAGCGCCCGCGGGGGGCCGGGGACCCAGTACTTC
few	TRBV18	TRBJ2-1	TRBD2	CASSPLAGENEQFF	TGTGCCAGCTCACCGCTAGCGGGAGAGAATGAGCAGTTCTTC